These 27 T cell receptor beta chains share one sample of origin, sequenced in a study of cytomegalovirus exposure and HLA in healthy donors. The PCR was carried out with 60 Vbeta primers and 13 Jbeta primers. TCRdb keeps only in-frame clones here, not all; method: immunoSEQ multiplex PCR. The data show 150,000 to 200,000 clones, 80% seen once. Specimen: PBMCs. The receptors stem from a woman in her 50s in good health and CMV-seronegative.

The rearrangement joins TRBV11-2 to TRBJ1-1, with D hard to call. Trimming cost V 0 bases and J 0 bases, with 2 bases left between them. CDR3 length: 13 residues. CDR1 is SGHAT, CDR2 FQNNGV, per germline. The CDR3 loop is CASSLDLNTEAFF. The CDR3 DNA reads TGTGCCAGCAGCTTAGACTTGAACACTGAAGCTTTCTTT.

The chain uses TRBV18 and TRBJ2-2; maybe TRBD2 (6 bases). Germline V gene sequence: CDR1 KGHSH, CDR2 LQKENI. With 3 bases removed from V and 5 bases from J, the gap between germline ends came to 10 bases. The CDR3 spans 14 residues. The DNA of the CDR3 is TGTGCCAGCTCACCTTCCGGGGGAACCGGGGAGCTGTTTTTT. It specifies CASSPSGGTGELFF.

Concerning this clone: This specimen includes other DNA sequences encoding the same CDR3. Here the CDR3 reads CASSLNRGDTEAFF. The CDR3 DNA is TGTGCCAGCAGCTTGAACAGGGGGGACACTGAAGCTTTCTTT. The chain uses TRBV7-2 and TRBJ1-1; 8 positions agree with TRBD1. CDR1 is SGHTA and CDR2 is FQGNSA in the germline V gene. The CDR3 loop spans 14 amino acids. Trimming took 3 bases from V and 3 from J; bases not matched to a gene: 3.

The chain is built from TRBV5-4 and TRBJ2-1, with 7 positions matching TRBD1. This CDR3 has 15 residues. Trimming cost V 1 base and J 4 bases; bases outside gene matches: 5. Germline assignment: CDR1 SGHNT and CDR2 YYREEE (reference sequence). The CDR3 nucleotides read TGTGCCAGCAGCTTGCCCCAGGGGGTATACAATGAGCAGTTCTTC. Translation gives CASSLPQGVYNEQFF.

This rearrangement joins TRBV5-1 to TRBJ1-1; TRBD1 aligns across 10 bases. This CDR3 is built from 15 residues. Losses at the gene ends were 1 base for V and 7 bases for J; bases not matched to a gene: 7. Germline V gives CDR1 SGHRS, CDR2 YFSETQ. CDR3 residues: CASSLSTGGAGEAFF. CDR3 coding DNA: TGCGCCAGCAGCTTGTCGACAGGGGGCGCGGGTGAAGCTTTCTTT.

The J gene is TRBJ2-2, the V gene TRBV7-2; TRBD2 matches at 9 bases. Germline V CDR1 and CDR2: SGHTA, FQGNSA. Trimming took 5 bases from V and 4 from J; bases not matched to a gene: 8. The CDR3 is 16 residues long. The CDR3 DNA reads as TGTGCCAGCAGCAGCCCGGGACTAGCCTTCACCGGGGAGCTGTTTTTT. Translating gives CASSSPGLAFTGELFF.

This rearrangement joins TRBV27 to TRBJ1-3; D possibly corresponds to TRBD1 (5 bases). The CDR3 spans 13 residues. V was clipped by 10 bases and J by 3 bases, with 13 bases between them. The germline V gene has CDR1 MNHEY and CDR2 SMNVEV (reference sequence). The CDR3 bases are TGTGCCACCTCGACGGGGGTTGGAAACACCATATATTTT. This encodes CATSTGVGNTIYF.

The chain uses TRBV28 and TRBJ1-3; D is undetermined. The CDR3 covers 15 residues. Trimming stripped 7 bases from V and 4 bases from J, with 17 bases between. CDR1 is MDHEN, CDR2 SYDVKM, per germline. CDR3 sequence (DNA): TGTGCCAGCAATCTCCCTCCCGGGAAGGGAAACACCATATATTTT. Residues: CASNLPPGKGNTIYF.

The chain couples TRBV7-2 to TRBJ1-1; a possible D gene is TRBD1 (5 bases). The germline V gene has CDR1 SGHTA and CDR2 FQGNSA. The CDR3 has 14 residues. The V end lost 5 bases, the J end lost 0 bases, and 10 bases lay between the germline ends. Written as DNA, the CDR3 is TGTGCCAGCAGCCCGCGACAGCTGAACACTGAAGCTTTCTTT. It specifies CASSPRQLNTEAFF.

This clone appeared a single time. The DNA for the CDR3 is TGCGCCAGCAGCCTCCGACCGGACAGTGGGGAGACCCAGTACTTC. Amino acids: CASSLRPDSGETQYF. The chain uses TRBV4-3 and TRBJ2-5; weak D call: TRBD1 (6 bases). Trimming removed 4 bases at V and 5 bases at J, with 17 bases between. The germline gives CDR1 LGHNA, CDR2 YSLEER. CDR3 size: 15 residues.

This clone was found a few times. The chain carries TRBV2 and TRBJ2-7, with 9 bases lining up with TRBD1. Germline V gene sequence: CDR1 SNHLY, CDR2 FYNNEI. Trimming cost V 4 bases and J 9 bases; bases outside gene matches: 7. The CDR3 consists of 13 residues. The CDR3 protein is CASSGDRARLQYF. The CDR3, as DNA: TGTGCCAGCAGTGGGGACAGGGCTCGTTTGCAGTACTTC.

This rearrangement joins TRBV28 to TRBJ1-1, with D perhaps matching TRBD1 (6 bases). Trimming stripped 7 bases from V and 1 base from J, with 34 bases between. CDR1 and CDR2 from the germline V gene are MDHEN and SYDVKM. CDR3 size: 21 residues. As DNA, the CDR3 is TGTGCCAGCATACCAGCCAGCATAAAGGTGGCAGAAGGGGGTCCGAACACTGAAGCTTTCTTT. Protein: CASIPASIKVAEGGPNTEAFF.

This chain links TRBV7-3 with TRBJ2-1; 9 bases are shared with TRBD2. Germline V gene sequence: CDR1 SGHTA, CDR2 FQGTGA. After removal of 2 bases from V and 7 bases from J, the junction contained 9 bases not matched to a gene. CDR3 length: 16 amino acids. CDR3 in amino acids: CASSLRASGVRNEQFF. CDR3 DNA: TGTGCCAGCAGCTTACGGGCTAGCGGGGTACGTAATGAGCAGTTCTTC. The entire variable domain, with the rest obtained from reference TRBV7-3 and TRBJ2-1, is as follows: GAGVSQTPSNKVTEKGKYVELRCDPISGHTALYWYRQSLGQGPEFLIYFQGTGAADDSGLPNDRFFAVRPEGSVSTLKIQRTERGDSAVYLCASSLRASGVRNEQFFGPGTRLTVL.

The CDR3 DNA follows: TGTGCCACCGGGAGACAGGGCTACCCCAATGAGCAGTTCTTC. This encodes CATGRQGYPNEQFF. The chain joins TRBV27 to TRBJ2-1; weak D call: TRBD1 (7 bases). The CDR3 runs 14 residues. The V and J ends lost 10 bases and 6 bases respectively, with 19 bases between them. Germline V CDR1 and CDR2: MNHEY, SMNVEV (reference sequence).

The J gene is TRBJ1-5, the V gene TRBV20-1; TRBD1 matches at 11 bases. V lost 6 bases to trimming and J lost 10 bases; unmatched junction nucleotides: 2. The CDR3 sequence is 11 residues long. Germline-derived CDR1 and CDR2 are DFQATT and SNEGSKA (reference sequence). CDR3 coding DNA: TGCAGTGCGCGGACAGGGGGCCCCCAGCATTTT. Its protein is CSARTGGPQHF.

This clone was seen a few times. The chain is built from TRBV6-4 and TRBJ2-1, with 11 bases lining up with TRBD1. Germline V gives CDR1 MRHNA, CDR2 SNTAGT. Germline trimming cut 3 bases from V and 8 bases from J; bases unmatched to any gene: 6. The CDR3 consists of 15 residues. The CDR3 reads CASSEGQGAQDEQFF. For the CDR3, the DNA is TGTGCCAGCAGTGAAGGACAGGGGGCGCAGGATGAGCAGTTCTTC.

J is TRBJ2-1 and V is TRBV5-1, with TRBD2 matching 8 bases. Germline V lookup: CDR1 SGHRS, CDR2 YFSETQ. V lost 0 bases, J lost 9 bases, and 11 bases stayed unmatched. The CDR3 length is 16 residues. In DNA, the CDR3 is TGCGCCAGCAGCTTGGGTATTAGCGGGAAATTTAGTGAGCAGTTCTTC. Translation gives CASSLGISGKFSEQFF.

The chain joins TRBV4-1 to TRBJ1-6; 8 bases agree with TRBD1. V gave up 2 bases and J gave up 10 bases; unmatched junction bases: 4. In germline, CDR1 is MGHRA, CDR2 YSYEKL. CDR3 length equals 14 residues. The CDR3 loop reads CASSQQTGVSPLHF. In DNA form, the CDR3 reads TGCGCCAGCAGCCAACAGACAGGGGTCTCACCCCTCCACTTT.

The V gene is TRBV7-2, the J gene TRBJ2-5; D gene ambiguous. Per germline, CDR1 SGHTA and CDR2 FQGNSA. The CDR3 is 13 amino acids. V dropped 1 base and J dropped 2 bases, with 5 bases sitting between them. The CDR3 DNA follows: TGTGCCAGCAGCTTAGATCGGCAAGAGACCCAGTACTTC. It specifies CASSLDRQETQYF. Together with reference TRBV7-2 and TRBJ2-5, the CDR3 gives the full variable domain: GAGVSQSPSNKVTEKGKDVELRCDPISGHTALYWYRQSLGQGLEFLIYFQGNSAPDKSGLPSDRFSAERTGGSVSTLTIQRTQQEDSAVYLCASSLDRQETQYFGPGTRLLVL.

This chain links TRBV7-2 with TRBJ2-7, with D possibly being TRBD2 (7 bases). Looked up from germline, CDR1 is SGHTA and CDR2 is FQGNSA. The CDR3 consists of 15 residues. The V end lost 5 bases, the J end lost 4 bases, and 18 bases lay between the germline ends. CDR3: CASSPRRAGQYEQYF. CDR3 nucleotide sequence: TGTGCCAGCAGCCCTAGAAGAGCGGGACAATACGAGCAGTACTTC.

The V and J genes are TRBV9 and TRBJ2-3, with D perhaps TRBD2 (7 bases). V lost 4 bases and J 0 bases, leaving 15 bases between the germline ends. The CDR3 is 16 amino acids. Germline values: CDR1 SGDLS, CDR2 YYNGEE. CDR3 coding DNA: TGTGCCAGCAGCTCGACGGGGGGCCTAAGCACAGATACGCAGTATTTT. It yields the protein CASSSTGGLSTDTQYF.

The chain is built from TRBV9 and TRBJ2-2; D unresolved. The CDR3 sequence is 14 residues long. V lost 3 bases and J lost 4, with 10 bases in between. Looked up from germline, CDR1 is SGDLS and CDR2 is YYNGEE. The CDR3 DNA reads TGTGCCAGCAGCGGGAGAAGTGGCACCGGGGAGCTGTTTTTT. Its protein is CASSGRSGTGELFF.

The chain is built from TRBV30 and TRBJ2-7, with TRBD2 identical over 7 bases. CDR3 length: 12 amino acids. Germline CDR1 reads GTSNPN; CDR2 reads SVGIG (reference sequence). The J segment lost 5 bases and the V segment lost 4 bases, leaving 5 bases of the junction unmatched. CDR3 in amino acids: CAWIWEGHEQYF. The CDR3 bases are TGTGCCTGGATCTGGGAGGGCCACGAGCAGTACTTC.

The chain has TRBV7-2 and TRBJ2-7; D may be TRBD2 (6 bases). The CDR3 has 15 amino acids. Germline-derived CDR1 and CDR2 are SGHTA and FQGNSA. V shed 4 bases and J shed 4 bases, with 17 bases lying between them. CDR3 bases: TGTGCCAGCAGCTCCTATCGGGGCGGGGAATACGAGCAGTACTTC. Its protein is CASSSYRGGEYEQYF.

The chain is built from TRBV28 and TRBJ2-2; D may be TRBD2 (6 bases). The CDR3 runs 16 residues. Germline V gene lookup returns CDR1 MDHEN and CDR2 SYDVKM. V was clipped by 2 bases and J by 6 bases, with 16 bases between them. Written as DNA, the CDR3 is TGTGCCAGCAGTTTAATCGGGGGTGCAGGTCCCGGGGAGCTGTTTTTT. This sequence encodes CASSLIGGAGPGELFF.

The V and J genes are TRBV10-1 and TRBJ1-1; D remains ambiguous. Deletions cut 2 bases from V and 3 bases from J, with 7 bases between. The CDR3 has 13 residues. The germline V gene has CDR1 WNHNN and CDR2 SYGVQD (reference sequence). CDR3 region: CASSEAGDTEAFF. CDR3 in DNA: TGCGCCAGCAGTGAGGCGGGAGACACTGAAGCTTTCTTT.

This clone was seen only once. The CDR3 reads CASPRKDRGLDYGYTF. The CDR3 region has the DNA TGTGCCAGCCCAAGGAAGGACAGGGGATTGGACTATGGCTACACCTTC. The rearrangement joins TRBV2 to TRBJ1-2, with 9 nucleotides matching TRBD1. The CDR3 consists of 16 residues. Trimming took 8 bases from V and 3 from J; bases not matched to a gene: 13. Germline V CDR1 and CDR2: SNHLY, FYNNEI.